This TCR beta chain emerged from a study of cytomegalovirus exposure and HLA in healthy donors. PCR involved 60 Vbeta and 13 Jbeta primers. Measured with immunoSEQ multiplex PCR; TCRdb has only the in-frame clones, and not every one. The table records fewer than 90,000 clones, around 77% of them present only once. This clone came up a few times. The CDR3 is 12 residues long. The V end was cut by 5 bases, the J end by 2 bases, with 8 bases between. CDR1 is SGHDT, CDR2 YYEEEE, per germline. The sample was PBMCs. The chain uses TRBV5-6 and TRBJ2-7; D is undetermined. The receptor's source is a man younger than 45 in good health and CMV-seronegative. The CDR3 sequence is CASSRSAYEQYF. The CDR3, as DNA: TGTGCCAGCAGTCGCAGCGCCTACGAGCAGTACTTC.